The source of this T cell receptor beta chain is a study of T-cell memory formation after mild COVID-19. Broader study findings: Among clones contracting day 15 to 85, CD4/CD8 was balanced, whereas later expanders leaned CD4+. The authors left the SARS-CoV-2 specificity of second-wave clones peaking on day 37 unconfirmed.

CDR1 and CDR2 from the germline V gene are MNHEY and SVGAGI. V shed 2 bases and J 3 bases; nucleotides not matched to a gene: 12. CDR3 length equals 17 residues. Turning to this clonotype: Its matching antigen is unknown.

TCRalpha and TCRbeta libraries used 5'RACE with constant-segment primers and UMIs. From the 5' RACE reads, TCRdb called clonotypes with MiXCR, one entry per CDR3 protein. The sample records more than 300,000 distinct CDR3 sequences, roughly 15% being singletons. The rearrangement links TRBV6-5 to TRBJ1-2, with 7 bases matching TRBD1. This receptor was taken from a man aged 18 to 30 who had mild COVID-19 (a few samples of this study predate the infection). Cell type and time point are not known. Sequenced material: PBMCs or a T cell subset sorted from them (not recorded which). The CDR3 DNA reads as TGTGCCAGCAGTTACACCCTACAGGGGAGTCTTCACTATGGCTACACCTTC. Amino acids: CASSYTLQGSLHYGYTF.